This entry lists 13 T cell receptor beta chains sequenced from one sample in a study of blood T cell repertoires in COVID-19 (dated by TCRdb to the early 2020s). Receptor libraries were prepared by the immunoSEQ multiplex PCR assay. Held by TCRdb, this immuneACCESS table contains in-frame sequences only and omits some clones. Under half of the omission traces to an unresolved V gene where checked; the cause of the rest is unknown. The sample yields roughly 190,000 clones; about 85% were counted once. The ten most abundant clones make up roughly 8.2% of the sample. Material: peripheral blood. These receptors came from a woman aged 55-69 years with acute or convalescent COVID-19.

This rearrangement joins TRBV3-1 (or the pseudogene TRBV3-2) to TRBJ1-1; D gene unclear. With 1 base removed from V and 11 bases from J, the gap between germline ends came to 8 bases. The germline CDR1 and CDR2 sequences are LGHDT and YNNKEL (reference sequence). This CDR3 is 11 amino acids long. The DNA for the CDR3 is TGTGCCAGCAGCCAAGGGCAATACGCTTTCTTT. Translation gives CASSQGQYAFF.

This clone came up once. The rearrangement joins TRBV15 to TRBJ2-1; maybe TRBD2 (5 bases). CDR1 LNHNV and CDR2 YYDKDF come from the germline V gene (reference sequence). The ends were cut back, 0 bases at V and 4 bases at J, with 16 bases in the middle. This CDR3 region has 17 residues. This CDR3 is CATSRDRGRGGYNEQFF. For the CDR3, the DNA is TGTGCCACCAGCAGAGATCGGGGTCGGGGTGGGTACAATGAGCAGTTCTTC.

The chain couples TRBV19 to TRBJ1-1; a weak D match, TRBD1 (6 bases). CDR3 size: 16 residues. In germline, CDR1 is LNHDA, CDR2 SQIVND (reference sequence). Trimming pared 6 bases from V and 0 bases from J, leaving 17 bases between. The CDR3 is CASSPTGSPLNTEAFF. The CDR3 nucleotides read TGTGCCAGTAGCCCTACAGGGAGTCCCCTGAACACTGAAGCTTTCTTT.

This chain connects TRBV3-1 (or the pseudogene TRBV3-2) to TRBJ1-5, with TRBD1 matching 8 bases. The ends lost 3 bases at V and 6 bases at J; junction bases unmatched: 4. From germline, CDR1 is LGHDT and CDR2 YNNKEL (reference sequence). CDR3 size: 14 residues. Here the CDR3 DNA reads TGTGCCAGCAGCCAGGCAGGGGGCGGTCAGCCCCAGCATTTT. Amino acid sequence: CASSQAGGGQPQHF.

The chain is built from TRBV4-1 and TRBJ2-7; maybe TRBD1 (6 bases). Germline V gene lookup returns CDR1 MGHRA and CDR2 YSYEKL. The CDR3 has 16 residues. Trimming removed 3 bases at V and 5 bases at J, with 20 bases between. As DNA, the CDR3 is TGCGCCAGCAGCCATCCCCCTCCGGGACAAGGTCACGAGCAGTACTTC. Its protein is CASSHPPPGQGHEQYF.

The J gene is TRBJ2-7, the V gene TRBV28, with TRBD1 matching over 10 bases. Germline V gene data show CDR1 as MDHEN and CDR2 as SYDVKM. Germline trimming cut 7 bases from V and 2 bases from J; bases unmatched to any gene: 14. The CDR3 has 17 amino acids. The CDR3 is CASTTPPGQGRTYEQYF. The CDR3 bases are TGTGCCAGCACCACACCCCCGGGACAGGGGAGGACCTACGAGCAGTACTTC.

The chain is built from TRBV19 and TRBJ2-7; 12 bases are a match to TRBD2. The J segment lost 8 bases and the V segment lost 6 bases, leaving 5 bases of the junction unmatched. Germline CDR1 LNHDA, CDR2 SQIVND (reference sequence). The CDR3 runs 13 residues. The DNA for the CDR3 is TGTGCCAGTAGGCGGCTAGCGGGAGGGAAGCAGTACTTC. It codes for CASRRLAGGKQYF.

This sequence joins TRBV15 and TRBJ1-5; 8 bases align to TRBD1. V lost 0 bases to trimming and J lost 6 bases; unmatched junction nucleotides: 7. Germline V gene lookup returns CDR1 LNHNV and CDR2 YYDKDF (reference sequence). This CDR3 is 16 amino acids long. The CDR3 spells CATSRDHQGAGQPQHF. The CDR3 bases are TGTGCCACCAGCAGAGATCACCAGGGGGCGGGTCAGCCCCAGCATTTT.

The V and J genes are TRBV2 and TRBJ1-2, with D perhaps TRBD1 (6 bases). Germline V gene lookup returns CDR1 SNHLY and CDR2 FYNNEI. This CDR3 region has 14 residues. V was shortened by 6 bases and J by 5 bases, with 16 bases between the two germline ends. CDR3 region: CASRGPDRFYGYTF. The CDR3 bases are TGTGCCAGCAGGGGACCAGACAGGTTTTATGGCTACACCTTC.

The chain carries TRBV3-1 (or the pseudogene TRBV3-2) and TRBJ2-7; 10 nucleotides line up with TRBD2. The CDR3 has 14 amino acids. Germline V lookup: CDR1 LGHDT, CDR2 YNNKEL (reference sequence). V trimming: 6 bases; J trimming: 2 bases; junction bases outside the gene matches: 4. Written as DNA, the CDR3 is TGTGCCAGCAGTCCGCTAGCGGGAGCCTACGAGCAGTACTTC. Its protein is CASSPLAGAYEQYF.

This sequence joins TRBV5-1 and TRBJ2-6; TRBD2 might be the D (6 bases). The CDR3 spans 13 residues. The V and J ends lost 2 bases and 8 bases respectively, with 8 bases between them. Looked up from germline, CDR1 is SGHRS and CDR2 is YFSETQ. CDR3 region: CASSFAGTNVLTF. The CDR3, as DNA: TGCGCCAGCAGCTTTGCGGGGACCAACGTCCTGACTTTC.

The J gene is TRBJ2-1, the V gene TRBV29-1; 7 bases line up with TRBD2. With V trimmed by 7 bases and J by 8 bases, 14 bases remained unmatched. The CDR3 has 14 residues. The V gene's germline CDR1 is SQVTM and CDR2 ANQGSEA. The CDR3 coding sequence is TGCAGCGCCGGAGAGGCTAGCGGTTCGGATGAGCAGTTCTTC. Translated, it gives CSAGEASGSDEQFF.

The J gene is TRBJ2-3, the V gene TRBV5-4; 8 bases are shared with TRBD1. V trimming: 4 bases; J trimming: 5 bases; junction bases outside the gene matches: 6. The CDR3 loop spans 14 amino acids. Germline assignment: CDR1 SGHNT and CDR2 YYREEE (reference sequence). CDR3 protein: CASSIGTGRDTQYF. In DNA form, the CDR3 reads TGTGCCAGCAGCATCGGGACAGGACGAGATACGCAGTATTTT.